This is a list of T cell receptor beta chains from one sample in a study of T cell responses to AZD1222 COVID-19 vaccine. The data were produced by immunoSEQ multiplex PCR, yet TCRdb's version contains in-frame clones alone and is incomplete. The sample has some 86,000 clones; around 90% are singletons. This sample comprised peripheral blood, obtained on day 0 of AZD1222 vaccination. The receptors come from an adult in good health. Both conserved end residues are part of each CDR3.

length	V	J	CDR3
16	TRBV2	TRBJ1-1	CASSEGTGGASTEAFF
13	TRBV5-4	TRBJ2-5	CASSLAGTETQYF
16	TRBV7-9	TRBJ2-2	CASSSDRNRRTGELFF
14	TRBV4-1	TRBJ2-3	CASSRLQGIDTQYF
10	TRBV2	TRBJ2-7	CASRTYEQYF
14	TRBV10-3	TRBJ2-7	CAISRPDRASEQYF
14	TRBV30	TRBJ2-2	CAWSGTRNTGELFF
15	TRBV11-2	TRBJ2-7	CASSLVGAGNYEQYF
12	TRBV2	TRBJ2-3	CASGRVTDTQYF
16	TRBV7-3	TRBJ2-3	CASSLNLGPFGDTQYF
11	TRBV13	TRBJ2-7	CASSLVHEQYF
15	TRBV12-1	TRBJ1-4	CASSNTGGINEKLFF
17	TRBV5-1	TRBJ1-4	CASSLVVGVVSNEKLFF
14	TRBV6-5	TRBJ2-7	CASSYSRRSYEQYF
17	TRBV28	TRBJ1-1	CASITPQQGAMNTEAFF
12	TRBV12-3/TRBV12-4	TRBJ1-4	CASSLNGEKLFF
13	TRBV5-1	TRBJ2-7	CASSGNTPWEQYF
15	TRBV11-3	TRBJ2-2	CASSLDRASSGELFF
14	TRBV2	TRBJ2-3	CASSAGSPTDTQYF
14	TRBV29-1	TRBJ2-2	CSVEVSVATGELFF
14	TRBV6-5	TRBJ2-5	CASSYQGYQETQYF
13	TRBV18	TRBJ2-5	CASSPPSVETQYF
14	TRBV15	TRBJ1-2	CATSYGQGNYGYTF
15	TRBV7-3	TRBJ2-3	CASSPSGGNTDTQYF
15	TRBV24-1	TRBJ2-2	CATSDPGRGDGELFF
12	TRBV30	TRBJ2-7	CAWSAGPREQYF
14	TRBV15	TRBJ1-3	CATSMGAGGNTIYF
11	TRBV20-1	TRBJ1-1	CSVDLNTEAFF
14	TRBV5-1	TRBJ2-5	CASSSGLYQETQYF
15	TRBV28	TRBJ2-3	CASSLTSGHTDTQYF
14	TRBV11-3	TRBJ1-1	CASSLAGDSAEAFF
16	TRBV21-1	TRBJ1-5	CASSKPTGYSNQPQHF
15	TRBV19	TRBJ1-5	CASSIVAGKNQPQHF
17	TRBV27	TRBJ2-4	CASSPGTGVSAKNIQYF
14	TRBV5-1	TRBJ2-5	CASRDPGGGETQYF
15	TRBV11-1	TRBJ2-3	CASTPTSGPIDTQYF
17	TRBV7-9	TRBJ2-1	CASSLPPGGRDYNEQFF
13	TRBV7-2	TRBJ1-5	CASSLEGPQPQHF